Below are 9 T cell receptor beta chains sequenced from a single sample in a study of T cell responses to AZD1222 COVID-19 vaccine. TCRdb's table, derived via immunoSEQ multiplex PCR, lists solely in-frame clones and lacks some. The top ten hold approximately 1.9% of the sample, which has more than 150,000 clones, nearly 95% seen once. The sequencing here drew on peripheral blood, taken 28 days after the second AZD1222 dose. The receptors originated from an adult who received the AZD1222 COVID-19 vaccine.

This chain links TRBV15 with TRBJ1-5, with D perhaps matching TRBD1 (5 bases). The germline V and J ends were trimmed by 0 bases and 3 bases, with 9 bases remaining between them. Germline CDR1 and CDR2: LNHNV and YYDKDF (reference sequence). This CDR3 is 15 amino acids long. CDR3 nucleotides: TGTGCCACCAGCAGAGATGGCGGGACCAATCAGCCCCAGCATTTT. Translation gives CATSRDGGTNQPQHF.

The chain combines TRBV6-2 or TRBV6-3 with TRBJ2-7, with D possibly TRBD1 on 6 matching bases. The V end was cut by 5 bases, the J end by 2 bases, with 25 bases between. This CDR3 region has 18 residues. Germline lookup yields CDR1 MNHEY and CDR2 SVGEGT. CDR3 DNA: TGTGCCAGCAGTCAAACCGGGACAAAACGTCCCCGGCCCTACGAGCAGTACTTC. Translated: CASSQTGTKRPRPYEQYF.

Here the CDR3 DNA reads TGTGCCAGCAGTGTCGACGGGACTACCAATGAGCAGTTCTTC. Translated, it gives CASSVDGTTNEQFF. V gene TRBV27 combines with J gene TRBJ2-1, with 7 bases that match TRBD2. The ends lost 5 bases at V and 6 bases at J; junction bases unmatched: 7. The CDR3 runs 14 residues. Germline-derived CDR1 and CDR2 are MNHEY and SMNVEV (reference sequence).

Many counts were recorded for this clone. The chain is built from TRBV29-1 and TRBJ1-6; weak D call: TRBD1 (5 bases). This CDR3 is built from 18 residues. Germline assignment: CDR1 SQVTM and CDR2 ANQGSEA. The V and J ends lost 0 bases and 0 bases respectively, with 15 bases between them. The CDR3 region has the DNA TGCAGCGTTGAAGATTCGACAGAGGGGAGCTCCTATAATTCACCCCTCCACTTT. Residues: CSVEDSTEGSSYNSPLHF.

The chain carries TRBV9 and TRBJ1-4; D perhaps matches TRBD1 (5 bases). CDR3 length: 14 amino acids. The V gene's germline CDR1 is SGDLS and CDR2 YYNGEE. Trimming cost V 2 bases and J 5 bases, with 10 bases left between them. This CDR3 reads CASSVGTENEKLFF. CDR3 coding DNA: TGTGCCAGCAGCGTCGGGACCGAAAATGAAAAACTGTTTTTT. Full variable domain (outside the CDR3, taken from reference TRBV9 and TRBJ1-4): DSGVTQTPKHLITATGQRVTLRCSPRSGDLSVYWYQQSLDQGLQFLIQYYNGEERAKGNILERFSAQQFPDLHSELNLSSLELGDSALYFCASSVGTENEKLFFGSGTQLSVL.

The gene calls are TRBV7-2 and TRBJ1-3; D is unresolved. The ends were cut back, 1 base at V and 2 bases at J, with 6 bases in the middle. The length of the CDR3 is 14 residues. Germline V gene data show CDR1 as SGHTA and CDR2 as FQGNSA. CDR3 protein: CASSLDPPGNTIYF. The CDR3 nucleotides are TGTGCCAGCAGCTTAGATCCTCCTGGAAACACCATATATTTT. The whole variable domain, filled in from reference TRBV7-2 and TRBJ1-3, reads GAGVSQSPSNKVTEKGKDVELRCDPISGHTALYWYRQSLGQGLEFLIYFQGNSAPDKSGLPSDRFSAERTGGSVSTLTIQRTQQEDSAVYLCASSLDPPGNTIYFGEGSWLTVV.

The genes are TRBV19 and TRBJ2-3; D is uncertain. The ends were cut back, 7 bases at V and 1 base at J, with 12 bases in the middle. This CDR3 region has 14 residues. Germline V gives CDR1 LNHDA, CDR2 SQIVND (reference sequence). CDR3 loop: CASNRAQGTDTQYF. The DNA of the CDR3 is TGTGCCAGTAATCGGGCTCAGGGCACAGATACGCAGTATTTT.

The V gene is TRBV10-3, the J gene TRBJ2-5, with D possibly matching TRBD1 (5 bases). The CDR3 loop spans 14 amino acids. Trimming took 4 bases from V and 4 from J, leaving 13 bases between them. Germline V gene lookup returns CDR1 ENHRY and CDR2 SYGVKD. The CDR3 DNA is TGTGCCATCAGTGGTAGGGGATTGGGAGAGACCCAGTACTTC. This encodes CAISGRGLGETQYF.

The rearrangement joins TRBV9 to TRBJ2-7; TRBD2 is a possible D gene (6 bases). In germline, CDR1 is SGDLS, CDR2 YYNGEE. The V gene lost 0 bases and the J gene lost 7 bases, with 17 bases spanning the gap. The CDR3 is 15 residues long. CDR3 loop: CASSVGGGKTREQYF. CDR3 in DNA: TGTGCCAGCAGCGTAGGCGGCGGGAAGACGAGGGAGCAGTACTTC. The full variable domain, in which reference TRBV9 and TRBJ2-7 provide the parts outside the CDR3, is DSGVTQTPKHLITATGQRVTLRCSPRSGDLSVYWYQQSLDQGLQFLIQYYNGEERAKGNILERFSAQQFPDLHSELNLSSLELGDSALYFCASSVGGGKTREQYFGPGTRLTVT.